This is a list of T cell receptor beta chains from one sample in a study of T cell repertoires in cytomegalovirus infection. MiXCR was run by TCRdb on the reads, yielding one entry per CDR3 protein. The repertoire consists of 400,000 to 600,000 distinct CDR3 sequences, with about 42% occurring once and the leading ten covering around 45%. No antigen is known for these receptors. The sequencing used cultured PBMCs, collected from culture after CMV antigen stimulation. Receptor source: a human donor in good health (CMV status not recorded). Some clones in this sample may be carry-over from other donors' samples. The CDR3 runs from the conserved cysteine through the conserved F or W. The D gene is left open where the match is weak. Only some rows state a clone size, as once, few, many or a class for expanded clones.

j_call: TRBJ2-7; clone_size: few; v_call: TRBV7-9; d_call: -; cdr3_aa: CASSRPTHEQYF; cdr3_nt: TGTGCCAGCAGTCGGCCCACTCATGAGCAGTACTTC
j_call: TRBJ2-3; clone_size: few; v_call: TRBV7-2; d_call: -; cdr3_aa: CASSWGKNTDTQYF; cdr3_nt: TGTGCCAGCAGTTGGGGGAAAAACACAGATACGCAGTATTTT
j_call: TRBJ1-2; clone_size: -; v_call: TRBV19; d_call: -; cdr3_aa: CASTLYAGNYGYTF; cdr3_nt: TGTGCCAGTACCCTTTACGCCGGGAACTATGGCTACACCTTC
j_call: TRBJ2-3; clone_size: -; v_call: TRBV12-3/TRBV12-4; d_call: -; cdr3_aa: CASSRPDTDTQYF; cdr3_nt: TGTGCCAGCAGCCGACCGGACACAGATACGCAGTATTTT
j_call: TRBJ2-3; clone_size: -; v_call: TRBV4-1; d_call: -; cdr3_aa: CASSQARTTNTDTQYF; cdr3_nt: TGCGCCAGCAGCCAGGCGAGGACTACCAACACAGATACGCAGTATTTT
j_call: TRBJ2-7; clone_size: few; v_call: TRBV7-9; d_call: -; cdr3_aa: CASSAASKPYEQYF; cdr3_nt: TGTGCCAGCAGCGCAGCTTCAAAACCTTACGAGCAGTACTTC
j_call: TRBJ1-2; clone_size: few; v_call: TRBV29-1; d_call: -; cdr3_aa: CSVVVSSYGYTF; cdr3_nt: TGCAGCGTTGTTGTCAGCAGCTATGGCTACACCTTC
j_call: TRBJ1-1; clone_size: -; v_call: TRBV12-3/TRBV12-4; d_call: -; cdr3_aa: CASTSRDEAFF; cdr3_nt: TGTGCCAGCACCTCCAGGGACGAAGCTTTCTTT
j_call: TRBJ1-4; clone_size: -; v_call: TRBV2; d_call: -; cdr3_aa: CASSVSGPNEKLFF; cdr3_nt: TGTGCCAGCAGTGTTTCGGGACCGAATGAAAAACTGTTTTTT
j_call: TRBJ2-1; clone_size: -; v_call: TRBV20-1; d_call: TRBD2; cdr3_aa: CSARDGLAGENEQFF; cdr3_nt: TGCAGTGCTAGAGATGGGCTAGCGGGGGAAAATGAGCAGTTCTTC
j_call: TRBJ1-1; clone_size: -; v_call: TRBV7-2; d_call: -; cdr3_aa: CASSQTGAGFGNTEAFF; cdr3_nt: TGTGCCAGCAGCCAAACCGGGGCAGGGTTTGGGAACACTGAAGCTTTCTTT
j_call: TRBJ2-5; clone_size: -; v_call: TRBV2; d_call: -; cdr3_aa: CASSDPGAKTQYF; cdr3_nt: TGTGCCAGCAGTGATCCGGGAGCCAAGACCCAGTACTTC
j_call: TRBJ2-6; clone_size: -; v_call: TRBV27; d_call: -; cdr3_aa: CASSLWLGLGANVLTF; cdr3_nt: TGTGCCAGCAGTTTATGGCTGGGCCTTGGGGCCAACGTCCTGACTTTC
j_call: TRBJ2-7; clone_size: -; v_call: TRBV7-9; d_call: -; cdr3_aa: CASSLVAGSHEQYF; cdr3_nt: TGTGCCAGCAGCTTAGTCGCAGGGAGCCACGAGCAGTACTTC
j_call: TRBJ1-1; clone_size: few; v_call: TRBV6-5; d_call: -; cdr3_aa: CASSSPGPADTEAFF; cdr3_nt: TGTGCCAGCAGTTCCCCCGGTCCGGCGGACACTGAAGCTTTCTTT
j_call: TRBJ2-7; clone_size: -; v_call: TRBV6-5; d_call: -; cdr3_aa: CASSSGQPKGSYEQYF; cdr3_nt: TGTGCCAGCAGTTCCGGACAGCCTAAGGGCTCCTACGAGCAGTACTTC
j_call: TRBJ2-1; clone_size: few; v_call: TRBV7-6; d_call: -; cdr3_aa: CASSSVDEDYRQFF; cdr3_nt: TGTGCCAGCAGCTCAGTCGATGAGGACTATCGGCAGTTCTTC
j_call: TRBJ1-2; clone_size: few; v_call: TRBV7-2; d_call: -; cdr3_aa: CASSLVYGGGYGYTF; cdr3_nt: TGTGCCAGCAGCTTAGTTTATGGGGGCGGCTATGGCTACACCTTC